These 3 T cell receptor beta chains came from one sample sequenced in a study of response to subunit inactivated influenza vaccine. A single record per CDR3 protein comes from TCRdb applying MiXCR to the RT-PCR reads. This sample has 500,000 to 600,000 distinct CDR3 sequences, with about 7.6% found just once. The sequenced sample was PBMCs from blood, obtained about 23 months after vaccination. The source of these receptors is a man aged 50 to 69 who received an inactivated influenza vaccine.

The J gene is TRBJ2-7, the V gene TRBV11-2; 7 bases match TRBD1. Germline V CDR1 and CDR2: SGHAT, FQNNGV. Trimming cost V 4 bases and J 6 bases; bases outside gene matches: 6. The CDR3 has 13 amino acids. CDR3 DNA sequence: TGTGCCAGCAGCTCGCCTGACAGGGTCGAGCAGTACTTC. This encodes CASSSPDRVEQYF.

This sequence joins TRBV7-9 and TRBJ2-2; 8 positions agree with TRBD1. This CDR3 contains 13 residues. The ends lost 8 bases at V and 8 bases at J; junction bases unmatched: 7. The germline gives CDR1 SEHNR, CDR2 FQNEAQ (reference sequence). CDR3 loop: CASEDRGLGELFF. In nucleotides, the CDR3 is TGTGCCAGCGAAGACAGGGGATTAGGGGAGCTGTTTTTT.

The V gene is TRBV30, the J gene TRBJ1-1; D gene uncertain. The germline CDR1 and CDR2 sequences are GTSNPN and SVGIG (reference sequence). CDR3 length: 13 residues. V was pared by 3 bases and J by 3 bases, with 11 bases between. CDR3 DNA: TGTGCCTGGAGCCGTAGTGGAGACACTGAAGCTTTCTTT. Translating gives CAWSRSGDTEAFF.